The rows below give T cell receptor beta chains drawn from one sample of a study of Graves' ophthalmopathy and Graves' hyperthyroidism. TCRdb reprocessed the multiplex PCR reads via MiXCR and lists one record per CDR3 protein. This sample has roughly 500,000 distinct CDR3 sequences, with around 15% found just once. The sequenced sample consisted of blood. The receptor set was obtained from a woman in her 30s with Graves' ophthalmopathy. Both conserved end residues are part of each CDR3. D genes are given only for firm matches. Clone size is shown for a subset of rows, as once, few, many or a class of expanded clone.

size,J,V,D,CDR3,DNA
few,TRBJ1-2,TRBV18,NA,CASSPAVNFYGYTF,TGTGCCAGCTCACCCGCAGTCAACTTCTATGGCTACACCTTC
many,TRBJ1-5,TRBV20-1,NA,CSAMLGSDNQPQHF,TGCAGTGCTATGCTAGGGTCAGACAATCAGCCCCAGCATTTT
many,TRBJ2-7,TRBV2,TRBD2,CASSQTSSFSEQYF,TGTGCCAGCAGTCAGACTAGCTCTTTTTCCGAGCAGTACTTC
many,TRBJ2-3,TRBV20-1,TRBD2,CSAPGTSGRDTQYF,TGCAGTGCTCCGGGGACTAGCGGGCGAGATACGCAGTATTTT
few,TRBJ2-2,TRBV28,TRBD2,CASSLSVTSGGNTGELFF,TGTGCCAGCAGTTTATCCGTGACTAGCGGGGGAAACACCGGGGAGCTGTTTTTT
many,TRBJ1-1,TRBV24-1,NA,CATRSPAGEAFF,TGTGCCACCAGGTCTCCTGCAGGAGAAGCTTTCTTT
many,TRBJ1-1,TRBV6-1,NA,CASIEGTLNTEAFF,TGTGCCAGCATCGAAGGGACATTGAACACTGAAGCTTTCTTT
few,TRBJ2-5,TRBV6-1,NA,CASSPRTTWQETQYF,TGTGCCAGCAGTCCCCGGACAACATGGCAAGAGACCCAGTACTTC
many,TRBJ2-7,TRBV28,TRBD2,CASSLATEGGPAYWYEQYF,TGTGCCAGCAGTTTGGCCACCGAGGGAGGGCCCGCCTACTGGTACGAGCAGTACTTC
NA,TRBJ2-7,TRBV5-1,TRBD1,CASSFSTGGGEYF,TGCGCCAGCAGCTTCTCAACAGGGGGCGGGGAGTACTTC
many,TRBJ1-1,TRBV27,NA,CASSSSRVGNTEAFF,TGTGCCAGCAGTTCAAGCAGGGTCGGGAACACTGAAGCTTTCTTT
many,TRBJ2-5,TRBV20-1,NA,CSAIAGGGETQYF,TGTAGTGCTATTGCAGGGGGAGGAGAGACCCAGTACTTC
many,TRBJ1-2,TRBV28,NA,CASSLRTALYGYTF,TGTGCCAGCAGTCTCCGGACTGCCCTCTATGGCTACACCTTC
many,TRBJ1-1,TRBV27,TRBD1,CASARQGNLMNTEAFF,TGTGCCAGCGCTCGACAGGGTAATCTTATGAACACTGAAGCTTTCTTT
NA,TRBJ1-5,TRBV28,NA,CASSFPPGNNQPQHF,TGTGCCAGCAGTTTCCCTCCAGGGAACAATCAGCCCCAGCATTTT
many,TRBJ2-2,TRBV5-1,NA,CASSLKGVGRGNTGELFF,TGCGCCAGCAGCTTGAAGGGGGTCGGCAGGGGCAACACCGGGGAGCTGTTTTTT
many,TRBJ2-7,TRBV5-6,NA,CASSLEGEPIYEQYF,TGTGCCAGCAGCTTGGAAGGAGAACCGATCTACGAGCAGTACTTC
few,TRBJ2-2,TRBV19,NA,CASSIQGGETGELFF,TGTGCCAGTAGTATACAGGGGGGAGAAACCGGGGAGCTGTTTTTT
many,TRBJ1-5,TRBV19,TRBD1,CASSGTGAQPQHF,TGTGCCAGTAGCGGGACAGGGGCTCAGCCCCAGCATTTT
NA,TRBJ2-7,TRBV2,NA,CASSEALPFTEQYF,TGTGCCAGCAGTGAAGCGCTTCCGTTTACCGAGCAGTACTTC
many,TRBJ2-5,TRBV2,NA,CASSWGIQETQYF,TGTGCCAGCAGTTGGGGGATCCAAGAGACCCAGTACTTC
NA,TRBJ2-5,TRBV29-1,TRBD1,CSVEGQGTGETQYF,TGCAGCGTTGAAGGGCAGGGGACAGGGGAGACCCAGTACTTC
many,TRBJ2-7,TRBV27,TRBD2,CASSSAGSGSYEQYF,TGTGCCAGCAGTTCAGCGGGAAGTGGCTCCTACGAGCAGTACTTC
many,TRBJ1-1,TRBV12-5,NA,CASGPFVDTEAFF,TGTGCTAGTGGTCCCTTTGTCGACACTGAAGCTTTCTTT
few,TRBJ1-1,TRBV4-1,TRBD1,CASSQRGQGREKNTEAFF,TGCGCCAGCAGCCAACGGGGACAGGGAAGGGAAAAAAACACTGAAGCTTTCTTT
many,TRBJ2-5,TRBV15,NA,CATSESSVETQYF,TGTGCCACCTCAGAGTCGAGCGTGGAGACCCAGTACTTC
many,TRBJ2-7,TRBV28,TRBD1,CASSSPLGGQDQPGEQYF,TGTGCCAGCAGTTCCCCCCTCGGTGGACAGGATCAACCAGGGGAGCAGTACTTC
NA,TRBJ1-1,TRBV3-1,NA,CASGFNRRNTEAFF,TGTGCCAGCGGCTTCAACAGGCGGAACACTGAAGCTTTCTTT
many,TRBJ2-2,TRBV28,NA,CASSFGQQNTGELFF,TGTGCCAGCAGTTTCGGGCAGCAAAACACCGGGGAGCTGTTTTTT
few,TRBJ2-2,TRBV11-2,TRBD1,CASSSQGFGTGELFF,TGTGCCAGCAGCTCACAGGGGTTTGGCACCGGGGAGCTGTTTTTT
NA,TRBJ1-3,TRBV10-3,NA,CANTRAEASNSGNTIYF,TGTGCCAATACTCGGGCCGAGGCCTCGAACTCTGGAAACACCATATATTTT
many,TRBJ2-7,TRBV20-1,NA,CSAKQGPAYEQYF,TGCAGTGCTAAACAGGGTCCGGCCTACGAGCAGTACTTC